What follows are 5 T cell receptor beta chains derived from one specimen sequenced in a study of blood T cell repertoires in COVID-19. Some clones are missing from TCRdb's copy, which holds only in-frame ones; the method was immunoSEQ multiplex PCR. The sample holds 470,000 or so clones; 80% to 90% are singletons and the top ten take roughly 3.2%. The sequenced material came from peripheral blood. These receptor sequences come from a human donor in a cohort sampled during active COVID-19.

V gene TRBV4-1 combines with J gene TRBJ2-3; 16 bases fit TRBD2. This CDR3 region has 16 residues. From germline, CDR1 is MGHRA and CDR2 YSYEKL. The trim removed 8 bases at V and 2 bases at J, leaving 4 bases unmatched. CDR3 region: CASGGTSGRATDTQYF. CDR3 sequence (DNA): TGCGCCAGCGGGGGGACTAGCGGGAGGGCCACAGATACGCAGTATTTT.

The rearrangement uses TRBV30 and TRBJ2-3; TRBD2 is a possible D gene (6 bases). The CDR3 runs 15 residues. CDR1 is GTSNPN, CDR2 SVGIG, per germline (reference sequence). V was clipped by 2 bases and J by 3 bases, with 15 bases between them. CDR3 sequence: CAWSTVGGRTDTQYF. In DNA form, the CDR3 reads TGTGCCTGGAGTACGGTGGGAGGCAGGACAGATACGCAGTATTTT.

The V and J genes are TRBV4-2 and TRBJ2-2; TRBD2 agrees at 14 bases. CDR1 is LGHNA and CDR2 is YNFKEQ in the germline V gene. The CDR3 is 19 amino acids. Losses at the gene ends were 4 bases for V and 6 bases for J; bases not matched to a gene: 13. The CDR3 is CASSPNPVRLAGGPGELFF. The CDR3 bases are TGTGCCAGCAGCCCGAATCCCGTTAGACTAGCGGGAGGGCCCGGGGAGCTGTTTTTT.

The J gene is TRBJ1-3, the V gene TRBV18; weak D call: TRBD1 (5 bases). The CDR3 is 16 amino acids. Germline-derived CDR1 and CDR2 are KGHSH and LQKENI. V lost 3 bases to trimming and J lost 0 bases, with 12 bases between them. This CDR3 is CASSPGGRISGNTIYF. Here the CDR3 DNA reads TGTGCCAGCTCACCGGGGGGACGGATCTCTGGAAACACCATATATTTT.

This clone showed up just a few times. The genes are TRBV7-8 and TRBJ1-2; weak D call: TRBD1 (6 bases). Germline CDR1 reads SGHVS; CDR2 reads FQNEAQ. The CDR3 covers 16 residues. V lost 5 bases, J lost 3 bases, and 19 bases lay in between. The CDR3 region has the DNA TGTGCCAGCAGCCTCGAACCGGGGGGCCGGGACTATGGCTACACCTTC. It codes for CASSLEPGGRDYGYTF.